A selection of T cell receptor beta chains follows, all from one sample in a study of identical twins. MiXCR, run by TCRdb on the 5' RACE reads, gives a single entry per CDR3 protein. Among 460,000 or so distinct CDR3 sequences, 14% were seen once, and the ten largest hold roughly 0.5%. The sample was also reused in another study, on yellow fever vaccine responses in identical twins.

Specimen: CD4+ T cells sorted from blood. Receptor source: a woman under 30 in good health. Each CDR3 is given with its conserved first and last residue. D genes are given only for firm matches. Not every row has a clone size; where given, it reads once, few, many or a size class.

clone_size j_call d_call v_call cdr3_nt cdr3_aa
few TRBJ2-4 . TRBV12-3/TRBV12-4 TGTGCCAGCACCCATCGGCAGGCAGCCAGGTACATTCAGTACTTC CASTHRQAARYIQYF
few TRBJ2-5 . TRBV7-2 TGTGCCAGCAGCTTAAATTTTCGGGGGCCGGGGGAGACCCAGTACTTC CASSLNFRGPGETQYF
few TRBJ1-2 . TRBV3-1 TGTGCCAGCAGCCAAGAGGGCAGGAGGGGCTACACCTTC CASSQEGRRGYTF
. TRBJ2-7 . TRBV29-1 TGCAGCGTCGCAACAGGGACCTACGAGCAGTACTTC CSVATGTYEQYF
few TRBJ2-2 . TRBV4-2 TGTGCCAGCAGCCAAGACAGTTCGAACACCGGGGAGCTGTTTTTT CASSQDSSNTGELFF
few TRBJ2-1 TRBD1 TRBV3-1 TGTGCCAGCAGCCAATCCGGGACAGGGGGCCTGTACAATGAGCAGTTCTTC CASSQSGTGGLYNEQFF
few TRBJ2-5 . TRBV12-3/TRBV12-4 TGTGCCAGCAGTTTGATTTCGGGGCACCAAGAGACCCAGTACTTC CASSLISGHQETQYF
. TRBJ2-3 . TRBV20-1 TGCAGTGCTAGGGTAGTAGTGGCGGATACGCAGTATTTT CSARVVVADTQYF
. TRBJ2-3 . TRBV5-1 TGCGCCAGCAGCTGGGGTAAGGGCAGCACAGATACGCAGTATTTT CASSWGKGSTDTQYF
. TRBJ2-1 TRBD2 TRBV20-1 TGCAGTGACCGACTAGCGGGAGATGGTGAGCAGTTCTTC CSDRLAGDGEQFF
. TRBJ2-7 . TRBV11-2 TGTGCCAGCAGCCTACAGGGCCAATACTACGAGCAGTACTTC CASSLQGQYYEQYF
many TRBJ2-7 . TRBV12-3/TRBV12-4 TGTGCCAGCGGAGTCTTGGGACACCGCGGCGAGCAGTACTTC CASGVLGHRGEQYF
many TRBJ2-3 . TRBV2 TGTGCCAGCGGGTTCTTCACAGATACGCAGTATTTT CASGFFTDTQYF
. TRBJ2-5 . TRBV2 TGTGCCAGCAGGGGGTTACCGGGGGCCCAGTACTTC CASRGLPGAQYF
few TRBJ1-1 TRBD1 TRBV3-1 TGTGCCAGCAGCCAAGATCGGGTCAGGGGGCTGGAGACTGAAGCTTTCTTT CASSQDRVRGLETEAFF
many TRBJ1-1 . TRBV5-1 TGCGCCAGCAGCACAGACGGGAACACTGAAGCTTTCTTT CASSTDGNTEAFF
few TRBJ2-5 . TRBV7-7 TGTGCTAGCAGCTTAGCGGAGGGTGTATTCGAGACCCAGTACTTC CASSLAEGVFETQYF
few TRBJ2-3 . TRBV27 TGTGCCAGCAGTTTAGGAGTACCCACAGATACGCAGTATTTT CASSLGVPTDTQYF
few TRBJ1-1 . TRBV27 TGTGCCAGCGGGTCAGCAGCCGGGGGAGCTTTCTTT CASGSAAGGAFF
. TRBJ2-2 . TRBV20-1 TGCAGTGCTAGTGGCAGGGGCAGACCCGGGGAGCTGTTTTTT CSASGRGRPGELFF
. TRBJ2-1 TRBD2 TRBV7-3 TGTGCCAGCAGCTCCGGGAGCGGGGGGGAATACAATGAGCAGTTCTTC CASSSGSGGEYNEQFF
many TRBJ2-1 . TRBV20-1 TGCAGTGCTAGAGTAGGAATTGAGCAGTTCTTC CSARVGIEQFF
few TRBJ2-7 TRBD2 TRBV7-2 TGTGCCAGCAGCGAGGGACTAGCGGACTCCTACGAGCAGTACTTC CASSEGLADSYEQYF
. TRBJ2-2 . TRBV7-3 . CASSSGNTGELFFF
few TRBJ1-2 . TRBV19 TGTGCCAGTAGTATCAGGGACGGCTACACCTTC CASSIRDGYTF
. TRBJ2-3 . TRBV29-1 TGCAGCGTTGCCCCCAGGGGTGATACGCAGTATTTT CSVAPRGDTQYF
many TRBJ1-1 TRBD1 TRBV9 TGTGCCAGCAGCATCGGGACAGCGAACACTGAAGCTTTCTTT CASSIGTANTEAFF
few TRBJ2-5 . TRBV7-7 TGTGCTAGCAGCTTAGCGGCAGGGGCGAATGGAGAGACCCAGTACTTC CASSLAAGANGETQYF
once TRBJ2-6 TRBD1 TRBV4-1 TGCGCCAGCAGCCAGCCGGGACAGGGGTTGGGTGGGGCCAACGTCCTGACTTTC CASSQPGQGLGGANVLTF
few TRBJ2-5 . TRBV10-3 TGTGCCATCAGTGAGTTTGGGGGGCAAGAGACCCAGTACTTC CAISEFGGQETQYF
. TRBJ2-1 . TRBV20-1 TGCAGTGGGCGGCGGGACTCCTACAATGAGCAGTTCTTC CSGRRDSYNEQFF
few TRBJ2-7 . TRBV20-1 TGCAGTGCTAGAGTCGGACAGATTGGGTTCGAGCAGTACTTC CSARVGQIGFEQYF
. TRBJ2-1 TRBD1 TRBV29-1 TGCAGTCCATGGACAGGAGAGAATGAGCAGTTCTTC CSPWTGENEQFF
few TRBJ2-1 . TRBV15 TGTGCCACCAGCAGGGGGGCTTCCTACAATGAGCAGTTCTTC CATSRGASYNEQFF
. TRBJ2-2 TRBD2 TRBV3-1 TGTGCCATCAGCCCCTACCGAGCGGGGGGTCCCACCACCGGGGAGCTGTTTTTT CAISPYRAGGPTTGELFF
few TRBJ2-5 . TRBV6-1 TGTGCCAGCAGTCATCTAGCGATTAAAGAGACCCAGTACTTC CASSHLAIKETQYF
few TRBJ1-6 . TRBV28 TGTGCCATCCACCGGGGCTCCTATAATTCACCCCTCCACTTT CAIHRGSYNSPLHF
few TRBJ2-1 TRBD1 TRBV29-1 TGCAGCGTTGAACTAAGGGGGCGAGGCAATGAGCAGTTCTTC CSVELRGRGNEQFF
. TRBJ2-2 TRBD1 TRBV20-1 TGCAGTGCTAGAGATTGGGCACAGGGGGACACCGGGGAGCTGTTTTTT CSARDWAQGDTGELFF
. TRBJ2-5 TRBD1 TRBV5-6 TGTGCCAGCAGGGACGACAGGGGGCGAGAGACCCAGTACTTC CASRDDRGRETQYF
few TRBJ2-6 TRBD1 TRBV6-1 TGTGCCAGCAGTGAAAGAGGACAGGGGGGGGCCGGGGCCAACGTCCTGACTTTC CASSERGQGGAGANVLTF
many TRBJ2-7 TRBD1 TRBV11-2 TGTGCCAGCAGACACCTCAGGACAGGGGGCATCGAGCAGTACTTC CASRHLRTGGIEQYF
. TRBJ2-3 . TRBV4-1 TGCGCCAGCAGCCAAGTCTCCCGGGACACAGATACGCAGTATTTT CASSQVSRDTDTQYF
many TRBJ2-1 . TRBV12-3/TRBV12-4 TGTGCCAGCAGTTTGCTCGGGAGCACTGAGCAGTTCTTC CASSLLGSTEQFF
. TRBJ2-3 . TRBV11-2 TGTGCCAGCAGCTTAGCGGCAGGGGGCACAGATACGCAGTATTTT CASSLAAGGTDTQYF
few TRBJ2-5 TRBD1 TRBV18 TGTGCCAGCTCACTACAGGGGGCGCGGCAAGAGACCCAGTACTTC CASSLQGARQETQYF
. TRBJ1-3 . TRBV4-2 TGTGCCAGCAGGGCTACAGGGTCTGGAAACACCATATATTTT CASRATGSGNTIYF
. TRBJ2-7 TRBD2 TRBV5-1 TGCGCCAGCAGACGCCCCGGGACTAAGGACTACGAGCAGTACTTC CASRRPGTKDYEQYF
few TRBJ2-1 . TRBV15 TGTGCCACCAGCAGAGAAAACAATGAGCAGTTCTTC CATSRENNEQFF
. TRBJ2-2 . TRBV10-3 TGTGCCATCAGTGAGTCGCAGAACACCGGGGAGCTGTTTTTT CAISESQNTGELFF
few TRBJ2-1 TRBD2 TRBV12-3/TRBV12-4 TGTGCCAGCAGTTCTTATAGCGGGGCCGGGAATGAGCAGTTCTTC CASSSYSGAGNEQFF
few TRBJ2-1 . TRBV5-1 TGCGCCAGCAGCTTGGTAGGAGATCCCTACAATGAGCAGTTCTTC CASSLVGDPYNEQFF
. TRBJ2-6 TRBD2 TRBV28 TGTGCCAGCAGTTACCCCCGGGGCGGGGGGGCGGCTGGGGCCAACGTCCTGACTTTC CASSYPRGGGAAGANVLTF